This TCR beta chain was obtained from a study of spatial heterogeneity in lung cancer. This clonotype showed up many times. This CDR3 region has 14 residues. CDR1 and CDR2 from the germline V gene are LGHNT and FRNRAP. Trimming shortened V by 2 bases and J by 4 bases, and 11 bases separated the two germline ends. Time point of the sample: sample taken at primary tumor resection. TCRdb itself ran the 5' RACE reads through MiXCR, one entry per CDR3 protein. The sample yields tens of thousands of distinct CDR3 sequences, 6% to 8% seen once. Sequencing used PBMCs, obtained at surgery. The receptor comes from a male donor with early-stage non-small cell lung cancer. The V gene is TRBV12-5, the J gene TRBJ1-1, with D hard to call. DNA for the CDR3: TGTGCTAGTGGTTTGTACGTCGAGACCACTGAAGCTTTCTTT. It specifies CASGLYVETTEAFF. The full variable domain, in which reference TRBV12-5 and TRBJ1-1 provide the parts outside the CDR3, is DARVTQTPRHKVTEMGQEVTMRCQPILGHNTVFWYRQTMMQGLELLAYFRNRAPLDDSGMPKDRFSAEMPDATLATLKIQPSEPRDSAVYFCASGLYVETTEAFFGQGTRLTVV.